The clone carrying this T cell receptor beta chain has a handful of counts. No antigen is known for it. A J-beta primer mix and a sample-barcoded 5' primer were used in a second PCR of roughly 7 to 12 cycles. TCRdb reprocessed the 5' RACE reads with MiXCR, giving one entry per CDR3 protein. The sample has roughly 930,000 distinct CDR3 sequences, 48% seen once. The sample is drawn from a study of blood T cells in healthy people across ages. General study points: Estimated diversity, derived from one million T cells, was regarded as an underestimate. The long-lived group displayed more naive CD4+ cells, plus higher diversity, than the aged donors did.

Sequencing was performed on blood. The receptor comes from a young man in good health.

CDR3: CASSYPQGTSYEQYF. The DNA of the CDR3 is TGTGCCAGCAGTTACCCACAGGGGACATCCTACGAGCAGTACTTC. V is TRBV6-6 and J is TRBJ2-7, with TRBD1 identical over 7 bases. CDR1 MNHNY and CDR2 SVGAGI come from the germline V gene (reference sequence). V lost 2 bases to trimming and J lost 1 base; unmatched junction nucleotides: 5. The CDR3 has 15 amino acids.